A selection of T cell receptor beta chains follows, all from one sample in a study of T cells in Graves' hyperthyroidism and ophthalmopathy. Each CDR3 protein is one row after TCRdb ran MiXCR on the multiplex PCR reads. This sample yields 450,000 to 700,000 distinct CDR3 sequences, of which more than 45% are seen a single time; more than 7% belongs to the top ten. Sequenced input: peripheral blood or thyroid tissue (not recorded which). These receptors originate from a woman younger than 30 with Graves' hyperthyroidism. CDR3s include the opening cysteine and the closing phenylalanine or tryptophan. Each record gives: CDR3 DNA, CDR3 protein, clone size, V gene, J gene, D gene. The D gene is left open where the match is weak. Size tells how often a clone was seen (once, few, many) or the class of an expanded clone, and some rows leave it out.

cdr3_nt: TGTGCCAGCAGCCGCCAGGGCGGGAGGGCCTACAATGAGCAGTACTTC
cdr3_aa: CASSRQGGRAYNEQYF
clone_size: .
v_call: TRBV2
j_call: TRBJ2-5
d_call: TRBD2

cdr3_nt: TGTGCCAGCAGCCTCGAGTTCAGGGGGAGATTTGGTGACGAGCAGTACTTC
cdr3_aa: CASSLEFRGRFGDEQYF
clone_size: many
v_call: TRBV4-2
j_call: TRBJ2-7
d_call: TRBD1

cdr3_nt: TGCGCCAGCAGCTTGCTACAGGGGTCCGATTCACCCCTCCACTTT
cdr3_aa: CASSLLQGSDSPLHF
clone_size: many
v_call: TRBV5-1
j_call: TRBJ1-6
d_call: TRBD1

cdr3_nt: TGTGCTAGCAGCAAGCAGACTAGCGATGAGCAGTTCTTC
cdr3_aa: CASSKQTSDEQFF
clone_size: .
v_call: TRBV7-7
j_call: TRBJ2-1
d_call: TRBD2

cdr3_nt: TGTGCCAGCAGCTTAAGGGCTTTCGGGACCCAGTACTTC
cdr3_aa: CASSLRAFGTQYF
clone_size: many
v_call: TRBV7-9
j_call: TRBJ2-5
d_call: .

cdr3_nt: TGCAGCAGTTTCACACAGGGCTGGATCGCTGAAGCTTTCTTT
cdr3_aa: CSSFTQGWIAEAFF
clone_size: .
v_call: TRBV29-1
j_call: TRBJ1-1
d_call: .

cdr3_nt: TGCAGTGCGGGGATAACGGGAGGTTTCTCCTACGAGCAGTACTTC
cdr3_aa: CSAGITGGFSYEQYF
clone_size: .
v_call: TRBV20-1
j_call: TRBJ2-7
d_call: TRBD2

cdr3_nt: TGCGCCAGCAGCAAGACAGCGATCCAAGAGACCCAGTACTTC
cdr3_aa: CASSKTAIQETQYF
clone_size: many
v_call: TRBV5-1
j_call: TRBJ2-5
d_call: .

cdr3_nt: TGTGCCAGCAGCTTAGAAGGGGCCGTGACTGAAGCTTTCTTT
cdr3_aa: CASSLEGAVTEAFF
clone_size: many
v_call: TRBV7-9
j_call: TRBJ1-1
d_call: .

cdr3_nt: TGTGCCGGCAAAAAAAACGGGGAAAAACTGTTTTTT
cdr3_aa: CAGKKNGEKLFF
clone_size: many
v_call: TRBV12-3/TRBV12-4
j_call: TRBJ1-4
d_call: .

cdr3_nt: TGTGCTAGTGGTTTGGGTCCAGGGCGCGAGACCCAGTACTTC
cdr3_aa: CASGLGPGRETQYF
clone_size: many
v_call: TRBV12-5
j_call: TRBJ2-5
d_call: .

cdr3_nt: TGTGCCAGCAGTTACTCAAGAAGCGCGACCTACGAGCAGTACTTC
cdr3_aa: CASSYSRSATYEQYF
clone_size: many
v_call: TRBV6-6
j_call: TRBJ2-7
d_call: .

cdr3_nt: TGTGCCAGCAGCTCGGACAGTTACAATGAGCAGTTCTTC
cdr3_aa: CASSSDSYNEQFF
clone_size: few
v_call: TRBV7-2
j_call: TRBJ2-1
d_call: .

cdr3_nt: TGCGCCAGCAGCCCCGGGACGGCCGGGGGTACGCAGTATTTT
cdr3_aa: CASSPGTAGGTQYF
clone_size: .
v_call: TRBV5-1
j_call: TRBJ2-3
d_call: .

cdr3_nt: TGTGCCAGCAGTTTGGGCCAGAAAAACATTCAGTACTTC
cdr3_aa: CASSLGQKNIQYF
clone_size: .
v_call: TRBV12-3/TRBV12-4
j_call: TRBJ2-4
d_call: .

cdr3_nt: TGTGCCAGCAGCATGGAACCCGGGACCAACGTCCTGACTTTC
cdr3_aa: CASSMEPGTNVLTF
clone_size: once
v_call: TRBV7-2
j_call: TRBJ2-6
d_call: .

cdr3_nt: TGTGCCAGCAGTTACTCACCGGGACTAGCGGGAGCGTACGAGCAGTACTTC
cdr3_aa: CASSYSPGLAGAYEQYF
clone_size: .
v_call: TRBV25-1
j_call: TRBJ2-7
d_call: TRBD2

cdr3_nt: TGTGCCAGCAGCCCACGTATCGCCCCTAGAAGGAATGAGCAGTACTTC
cdr3_aa: CASSPRIAPRRNEQYF
clone_size: .
v_call: TRBV7-9
j_call: TRBJ2-7
d_call: .

cdr3_nt: TGTGCCAGCAGTGCCGGGGAAGATACGCAGTATTTT
cdr3_aa: CASSAGEDTQYF
clone_size: .
v_call: TRBV2
j_call: TRBJ2-3
d_call: .

cdr3_nt: TGTGCCAGCAGTCCACAGGGATTTGGCTACACCTTC
cdr3_aa: CASSPQGFGYTF
clone_size: .
v_call: TRBV2
j_call: TRBJ1-2
d_call: .

cdr3_nt: TGCGCCAGCAGCCTGACCGGGGGACAGGGCGGCACCGGGGAGCTGTTTTTT
cdr3_aa: CASSLTGGQGGTGELFF
clone_size: .
v_call: TRBV7-9
j_call: TRBJ2-2
d_call: TRBD1

cdr3_nt: TGTGCCAGCAGCGTGGCCGGGAGAGGCTACGAGCAGTACTTC
cdr3_aa: CASSVAGRGYEQYF
clone_size: many
v_call: TRBV9
j_call: TRBJ2-7
d_call: .

cdr3_nt: TGTGCCAGCAGTTCCGGAGAGGGGGGATCCCCCCTCCACTTT
cdr3_aa: CASSSGEGGSPLHF
clone_size: .
v_call: TRBV2
j_call: TRBJ1-6
d_call: .

cdr3_nt: TGTGCCAGCAGCTTAGCATTTAGGTACAATGAGCAGTTCTTC
cdr3_aa: CASSLAFRYNEQFF
clone_size: .
v_call: TRBV29-1
j_call: TRBJ2-1
d_call: .

cdr3_nt: TGTGCCAGTAGACTGGCGGGGGGTTACACCATATATTTT
cdr3_aa: CASRLAGGYTIYF
clone_size: many
v_call: TRBV19
j_call: TRBJ1-3
d_call: .

cdr3_nt: TGCGCCAGCAGCCAAGGTATACAGGGGGCGCGGGGGGATCAGCCCCAGCATTTT
cdr3_aa: CASSQGIQGARGDQPQHF
clone_size: many
v_call: TRBV4-1
j_call: TRBJ1-5
d_call: TRBD1

cdr3_nt: TGTGCCAGCAACCCGACAGTGACCTACGAGCAGTACTTC
cdr3_aa: CASNPTVTYEQYF
clone_size: .
v_call: TRBV12-3/TRBV12-4
j_call: TRBJ2-7
d_call: .

cdr3_nt: TGCAGTGCTTCGCCGACTAGCGGGAGGCACGAGCAGTACTTC
cdr3_aa: CSASPTSGRHEQYF
clone_size: many
v_call: TRBV20-1
j_call: TRBJ2-7
d_call: TRBD2

cdr3_nt: TGTGCCAGCAGTCGGGACAGCGCTCCCTACGAGCAGTACTTC
cdr3_aa: CASSRDSAPYEQYF
clone_size: many
v_call: TRBV2
j_call: TRBJ2-7
d_call: TRBD1

cdr3_nt: TGTGCCAGCAGCTTAATGGGCGGGACGTTCACAGATACGCAGTATTTT
cdr3_aa: CASSLMGGTFTDTQYF
clone_size: few
v_call: TRBV7-3
j_call: TRBJ2-3
d_call: .

cdr3_nt: TGTGCCACCAGCAGGGGGGGGGCAGTTGGCAATCAGCCCCAGCATTTT
cdr3_aa: CATSRGGAVGNQPQHF
clone_size: many
v_call: TRBV15
j_call: TRBJ1-5
d_call: .

cdr3_nt: TGCAGCGCCACCTACAGAGGCTCTGGAAACACCATATATTTT
cdr3_aa: CSATYRGSGNTIYF
clone_size: .
v_call: TRBV29-1
j_call: TRBJ1-3
d_call: .

cdr3_nt: TGTGCTAGTGGTTTGGTCAGAATAGACACCGTAAATCAGCCCCAGCATTTT
cdr3_aa: CASGLVRIDTVNQPQHF
clone_size: few
v_call: TRBV12-5
j_call: TRBJ1-5
d_call: .

cdr3_nt: TGTGCCAGCAGTTTCTTAGGGCGAGACACCGGGGAGCTGTTTTTT
cdr3_aa: CASSFLGRDTGELFF
clone_size: few
v_call: TRBV28
j_call: TRBJ2-2
d_call: .

cdr3_nt: TGTGCCACCAGTGATTCCCGGGGACAGGGGGCAGGCTATGGCTACACCTTC
cdr3_aa: CATSDSRGQGAGYGYTF
clone_size: many
v_call: TRBV24-1
j_call: TRBJ1-2
d_call: TRBD1

cdr3_nt: TGTGCCAGCAGCTTAGGGGGGAGTTTACACTATGGCTACACCTTC
cdr3_aa: CASSLGGSLHYGYTF
clone_size: many
v_call: TRBV13
j_call: TRBJ1-2
d_call: .

cdr3_nt: TGCGGGGGCGGACACATGAACACTGAAGCTTTC
cdr3_aa: CGGGHMNTEAF
clone_size: .
v_call: TRBV29-1
j_call: TRBJ2-6
d_call: .

cdr3_nt: TGTGCCATCAGTGAATTACAGGAGACTCACAAGCATGAGCAGTTCTTC
cdr3_aa: CAISELQETHKHEQFF
clone_size: .
v_call: TRBV10-3
j_call: TRBJ2-1
d_call: .

cdr3_nt: TGTGCCAGCGGATTCAGGGACAGGGGAGGCTACACCTTC
cdr3_aa: CASGFRDRGGYTF
clone_size: once
v_call: TRBV2
j_call: TRBJ1-2
d_call: TRBD1

cdr3_nt: TGCAGCGTTAGGACAGGCAATTCACCCCTCCACTTT
cdr3_aa: CSVRTGNSPLHF
clone_size: many
v_call: TRBV29-1
j_call: TRBJ1-6
d_call: TRBD1